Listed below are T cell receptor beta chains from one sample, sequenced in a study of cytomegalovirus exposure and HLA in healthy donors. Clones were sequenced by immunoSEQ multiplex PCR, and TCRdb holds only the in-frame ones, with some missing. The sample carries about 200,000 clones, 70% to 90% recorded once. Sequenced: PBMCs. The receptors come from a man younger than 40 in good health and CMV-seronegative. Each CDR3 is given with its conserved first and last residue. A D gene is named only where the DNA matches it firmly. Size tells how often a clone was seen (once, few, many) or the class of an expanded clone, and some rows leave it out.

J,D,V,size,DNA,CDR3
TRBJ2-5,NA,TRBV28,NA,TGTGCCAGCAGTTTAGGCCTCAATACAGGCTCCGAGACCCAGTACTTC,CASSLGLNTGSETQYF
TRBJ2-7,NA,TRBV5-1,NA,TGCGCCAGCAGCTTGGTGGCAGGGGCTGGTGAGCAGTACTTC,CASSLVAGAGEQYF
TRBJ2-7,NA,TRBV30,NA,TGTGCCTGGAAGCAACAGGGCCGGGAGTACTTC,CAWKQQGREYF
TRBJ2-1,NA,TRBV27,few,TGTGCCAGCAAACAGCAGCACAATGAGCAGTTCTTC,CASKQQHNEQFF
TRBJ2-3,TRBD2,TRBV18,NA,TGTGCCAGCTCACCCCTATCCCGGGGGGGGACAGATACGCAGTATTTT,CASSPLSRGGTDTQYF
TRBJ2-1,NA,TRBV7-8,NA,TGTGCCAGCAGCTTAATCCAGCCGAGAGGAAACAATGAGCAGTTCTTC,CASSLIQPRGNNEQFF
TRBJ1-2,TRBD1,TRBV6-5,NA,TGTGCCAGCAGTAAACCGGGACAGGGGGCGCATGGCTACACCTTC,CASSKPGQGAHGYTF
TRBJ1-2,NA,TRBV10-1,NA,TGCGCCCCCAGGCGGGTAGTCGGGGGCTACACCTTC,CAPRRVVGGYTF
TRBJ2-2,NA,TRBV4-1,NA,TGCGCCAGCAGCACTAGGGGGGGCACCGGGGAGCTGTTTTTT,CASSTRGGTGELFF
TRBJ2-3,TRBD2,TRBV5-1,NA,TGCGCCAGCAGCACGATTGGACTAGCGGGGGGGCCAGATACGCAGTATTTT,CASSTIGLAGGPDTQYF
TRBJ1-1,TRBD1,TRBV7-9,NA,TGTGCCAGCAGCTTAAGGGGGCGGACAGGGGAAGGGACTGAAGCTTTCTTT,CASSLRGRTGEGTEAFF
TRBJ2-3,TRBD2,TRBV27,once,TGTGCCAGCAGTTTATCTCCTAGCGGGGGGGCCGGGAGCACAGATACGCAGTATTTT,CASSLSPSGGAGSTDTQYF
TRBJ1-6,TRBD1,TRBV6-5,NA,TGTGCCAGCAGTCAGACCGGGCAGGGGGGACCCCTCCACTTT,CASSQTGQGGPLHF
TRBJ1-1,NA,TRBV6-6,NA,TGTGCCAGCAGACCGACAGTAAACACTGAAGCTTTCTTT,CASRPTVNTEAFF
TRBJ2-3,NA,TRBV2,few,TGTGCCAGCAGTGGGGAGGGGGGGAGCACAGATACGCAGTATTTT,CASSGEGGSTDTQYF
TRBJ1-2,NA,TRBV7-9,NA,TGTGCCAGCAGCTTAACAGATTATGGCTACACCTTC,CASSLTDYGYTF
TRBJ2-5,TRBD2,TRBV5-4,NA,TGTGCCAGCAGCTCGAAGATAGCGGGGGGGCCCGGAGAGACCCAGTACTTC,CASSSKIAGGPGETQYF
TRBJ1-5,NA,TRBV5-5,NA,TGTGCCAGCAGCTTTCGCAGTAATCAGCCCCAGCATTTT,CASSFRSNQPQHF
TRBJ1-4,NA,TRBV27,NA,TGTGCCAGCAGTCAGGGCACCACTAATGAAAAACTGTTTTTT,CASSQGTTNEKLFF
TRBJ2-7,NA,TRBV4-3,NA,TGCGCCAGCAGCCAAGATTATTCCCTTTGGGGCGCAAGCTACGAGCAGTACTTC,CASSQDYSLWGASYEQYF
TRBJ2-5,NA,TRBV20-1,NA,TGCAGTGCTAGGCGCCAAGAGACCCAGTACTTC,CSARRQETQYF
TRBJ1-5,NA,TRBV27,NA,TGTGCCAGCAGTTTACAGGGAGGGGATCAGCCCCAGCATTTT,CASSLQGGDQPQHF
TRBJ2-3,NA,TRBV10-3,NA,TGTGCCATCAGATTTGGACAATCCAGCACAGATACGCAGTATTTT,CAIRFGQSSTDTQYF
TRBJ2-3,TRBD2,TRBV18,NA,TGTGCCAGCTCGCAGACAGCGGGGGGCACAGATACGCAGTATTTT,CASSQTAGGTDTQYF
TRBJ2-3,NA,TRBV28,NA,TGTGCCAGCAGTTACTCGACAGCCCCAGATACGCAGTATTTT,CASSYSTAPDTQYF
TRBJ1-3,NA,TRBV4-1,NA,TGCGCCAGCAGCCCCCTACGGACAGCTAATTCTGGAAACACCATATATTTT,CASSPLRTANSGNTIYF
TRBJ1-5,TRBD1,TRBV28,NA,TGTGCCAGCAGTCCTGGACAGGGTGCTAGCAATCAGCCCCAGCATTTT,CASSPGQGASNQPQHF
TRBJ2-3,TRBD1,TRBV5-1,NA,TGCGCCAGCAGCCTCACGGGGACAGGACCGATCACAGATACGCAGTATTTT,CASSLTGTGPITDTQYF
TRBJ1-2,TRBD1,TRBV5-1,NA,TGCGCCAGCAGCTTGGGAACAGGGGGCCTCACTAACTATGGCTACACCTTC,CASSLGTGGLTNYGYTF